Following are 31 T cell receptor beta chains from one sample sequenced in a study of blood T cells in healthy people across ages. With a J-beta primer mix and a sample-barcoded 5' primer, a second PCR ran roughly 6 to 11 cycles. TCRdb used MiXCR to reprocess the 5' RACE reads, holding one entry per CDR3 protein. The table has approximately 900,000 distinct CDR3 sequences, roughly 52% seen once; the top ten hold 10% to 15%. The sequenced sample consisted of blood. The receptors stem from a man aged 30-40 years in good health.

The chain is built from TRBV7-6 and TRBJ1-2, with TRBD1 as a possible D gene (6 bases). Trimming shortened V by 10 bases and J by 7 bases, and 16 bases separated the two germline ends. Germline CDR1 reads SGHVS; CDR2 reads FNYEAQ. The CDR3 spans 12 residues. The CDR3 sequence: CATPGEGGGYTF. CDR3 bases: TGTGCCACCCCGGGGGAGGGGGGTGGCTACACCTTC.

This clonotype was found once. V is TRBV20-1 and J is TRBJ2-1; 10 bases align to TRBD2. CDR1 DFQATT and CDR2 SNEGSKA come from the germline V gene (reference sequence). J was trimmed by 4 bases and V by 8 bases; bases with no gene match: 2. The CDR3 consists of 12 residues. The chain's CDR3 is CSSGRAYNEQFF. CDR3 sequence (DNA): TGCAGTAGCGGGAGGGCTTACAATGAGCAGTTCTTC.

This clonotype has only a few counts. The chain employs TRBV28 and TRBJ2-6; D remains unclear. Trimming left V 3 bases short and J 2 bases short, with 8 bases between. There are 15 residues in the CDR3. CDR1 is MDHEN and CDR2 is SYDVKM in the germline V gene. The CDR3 DNA reads TGTGCCAGCAGTTTTTTCCGGGCTGGGGCCAACGTCCTGACTTTC. It codes for CASSFFRAGANVLTF.

As concerns this clonotype: Mismatch with germline at one junction end may stem from a read error. This rearrangement joins TRBV25-1 to TRBJ2-1, with no clear D. The V gene's germline CDR1 is MGHDK and CDR2 SYGVNS. The CDR3 totals 13 residues. CDR3 DNA: TGTGCCAGCAGTGAATATCGGTACACTGAGCAGTTCTTC. Translating it yields CASSEYRYTEQFF.

This clonotype was detected a few times. The V and J genes are TRBV10-3 and TRBJ2-1; weak D call: TRBD1 (6 bases). The CDR3 consists of 13 residues. Germline-derived CDR1 and CDR2 are ENHRY and SYGVKD. Trimming cost V 7 bases and J 5 bases, with 12 bases left between them. The DNA of the CDR3 is TGTGCCATCACCGGGACACGAAACAATGAGCAGTTCTTC. Amino acid sequence: CAITGTRNNEQFF.

This clonotype has a handful of counts. This CDR3 reads CASSARLEQETQYF. The CDR3 nucleotides read TGTGCCAGCAGTGCCAGACTAGAACAAGAGACCCAGTACTTC. The chain recombines TRBV2 with TRBJ2-5; TRBD2 is a possible D gene (6 bases). The CDR3 runs 14 residues. Germline CDR1 reads SNHLY; CDR2 reads FYNNEI. V was clipped by 4 bases and J by 2 bases, with 11 bases between them. Combining the CDR3 with reference TRBV2 and TRBJ2-5 gives the whole variable domain EPEVTQTPSHQVTQMGQEVILRCVPISNHLYFYWYRQILGQKVEFLVSFYNNEISEKSEIFDDQFSVERPDGSNFTLKIRSTKLEDSAMYFCASSARLEQETQYFGPGTRLLVL.

The chain has TRBV4-1 and TRBJ1-6; D is undetermined. Germline V gene lookup returns CDR1 MGHRA and CDR2 YSYEKL. Trimming removed 6 bases from V and 10 bases from J, with 19 bases in between. This CDR3 spans 15 amino acids. The CDR3 loop reads CASSLDVGRRSPLHF. CDR3 nucleotide sequence: TGCGCCAGCAGTCTGGACGTTGGGAGAAGATCACCCCTCCACTTT.

This rearrangement joins TRBV7-2 to TRBJ2-1; D is perhaps TRBD2 (5 bases). CDR3 length: 14 amino acids. Trimming cost V 5 bases and J 5 bases, with 13 bases left between them. CDR1 is SGHTA, CDR2 FQGNSA, per germline. The CDR3 is CASSLSGLNNEQFF. The CDR3 nucleotides read TGTGCCAGCAGCCTGAGCGGCTTGAACAATGAGCAGTTCTTC.

The chain links TRBV2 to TRBJ1-1; D not certain. This CDR3 contains 13 residues. V was pared by 4 bases and J by 4 bases, with 10 bases between. From germline, CDR1 is SNHLY and CDR2 FYNNEI. The DNA of the CDR3 is TGTGCCAGCAGTGTGAAGGGAAGCACTGAAGCTTTCTTT. Its protein product is CASSVKGSTEAFF.

The sample holds a few counts of this clonotype. The rearrangement links TRBV6-5 to TRBJ2-5; 8 nucleotides agree with TRBD1. The DNA matches TRBJ2-7 better at its end, which makes the J call doubtful. This CDR3 comprises 13 residues. Germline V CDR1 and CDR2: MNHEY, SVGAGI. The CDR3 nucleotides read TGTGCCAGCAGAGGGGGACAGGTCCACGAGCAGTACTTC. Its protein is CASRGGQVHEQYF.

The table lists this clonotype with a few counts. The chain links TRBV20-1 to TRBJ2-3; 8 bases are a match to TRBD2. This CDR3 region has 14 residues. CDR1 and CDR2 from the germline V gene are DFQATT and SNEGSKA (reference sequence). J gave up 3 bases and V 4 bases, and 6 bases lay outside the gene matches. CDR3 coding DNA: TGCAGTGCTACGCTCCGGGAGGGGACAGATACGCAGTATTTT. Amino acid sequence: CSATLREGTDTQYF.

In this sample, this clonotype turned up once. The chain carries TRBV10-3 and TRBJ2-7; tentatively, D is TRBD1 (6 bases). The V end lost 6 bases, the J end lost 0 bases, and 12 bases lay between the germline ends. Germline V gene sequence: CDR1 ENHRY, CDR2 SYGVKD. The CDR3 loop spans 14 amino acids. Here the CDR3 DNA reads TGTGCCATCAGGGACAGCACTATCTCCTACGAGCAGTACTTC. Amino acid sequence: CAIRDSTISYEQYF.

This clonotype was found a few times. V gene TRBV6-4 combines with J gene TRBJ2-7, with a weak D call TRBD1 (5 bases). CDR1 and CDR2 from the germline V gene are MRHNA and SNTAGT. CDR3 length: 13 residues. The V end lost 4 bases, the J end lost 6 bases, and 13 bases lay between the germline ends. CDR3 region: CASSGTTDGEQYF. The CDR3 bases are TGTGCCAGCAGTGGCACGACAGATGGCGAGCAGTACTTC.

The chain is built from TRBV4-1 and TRBJ2-1, with D maybe TRBD1 (6 bases). The V end was cut by 1 base, the J end by 8 bases, with 15 bases between. The CDR3 totals 15 residues. The germline CDR1 and CDR2 sequences are MGHRA and YSYEKL. As DNA, the CDR3 is TGCGCCAGCAGCCAAGGTTCCAGGGGAGACGATGAGCAGTTCTTC. Translating it yields CASSQGSRGDDEQFF.

The chain is built from TRBV7-2 and TRBJ2-7; D is unresolved. The CDR3 contains 12 residues. Trimming took off 5 bases at V and 6 bases at J, with 11 bases between the two ends. Per the germline V gene, CDR1 is SGHTA and CDR2 is FQGNSA. The CDR3 here is CASSPPVGEQYF. The DNA for the CDR3 is TGTGCCAGCAGCCCCCCGGTTGGCGAGCAGTACTTC.

V gene TRBV6-6 combines with J gene TRBJ2-7; a possible D gene is TRBD2 (7 bases). With 6 bases removed from V and 3 bases from J, the gap between germline ends came to 12 bases. The germline CDR1 and CDR2 sequences are MNHNY and SVGAGI (reference sequence). The CDR3 is made up of 13 amino acids. CDR3 DNA sequence: TGTGCCAGCAGGGGAGGGGGGTACTACGAGCAGTACTTC. This codes for CASRGGGYYEQYF.

CDR3 protein: CASSYSTQGGNEQFF. In DNA, the CDR3 is TGTGCCAGCAGTTACTCGACTCAGGGCGGCAATGAGCAGTTCTTC. V gene TRBV6-2 or TRBV6-3 combines with J gene TRBJ2-1; maybe TRBD1 (5 bases). Trimming took off 0 bases at V and 6 bases at J, with 12 bases between the two ends. This CDR3 has 15 residues. CDR1 MNHEY and CDR2 SVGEGT come from the germline V gene.

This chain uses TRBV7-2 with TRBJ2-3; 15 nucleotides match TRBD2. V lost 5 bases, J lost 5 bases, and 5 bases stayed unmatched. The CDR3 has 16 amino acids. Germline V gives CDR1 SGHTA, CDR2 FQGNSA. This chain's CDR3 is CASSMGLAGGGDTQYF. In DNA, the CDR3 is TGTGCCAGCAGCATGGGACTAGCGGGGGGCGGAGATACGCAGTATTTT.

This clonotype has only a few counts. J is TRBJ2-1 and V is TRBV29-1; maybe TRBD2 (6 bases). The CDR3 totals 13 residues. V was trimmed by 6 bases and J by 7 bases, leaving 16 bases between them. Germline lookup yields CDR1 SQVTM and CDR2 ANQGSEA. CDR3 residues: CSVVLRGFNEQFF. As DNA, the CDR3 is TGCAGCGTGGTACTACGGGGGTTTAATGAGCAGTTCTTC.

This clonotype was seen more than once but under ten times. The V and J genes are TRBV6-6 and TRBJ1-4, with 7 bases lining up with TRBD1. Germline V gene data show CDR1 as MNHNY and CDR2 as SVGAGI (reference sequence). V trimming: 6 bases; J trimming: 1 base; junction bases outside the gene matches: 2. The CDR3 sequence is 14 residues long. CDR3 in DNA: TGTGCCAGCAGATCAGGGGGAACTAATGAAAAACTGTTTTTT. Protein sequence: CASRSGGTNEKLFF.

The rearrangement links TRBV10-3 to TRBJ2-1, with 7 bases that match TRBD2. The J segment lost 1 base and the V segment lost 9 bases, leaving 6 bases of the junction unmatched. This CDR3 comprises 14 residues. Germline CDR1 ENHRY, CDR2 SYGVKD. DNA of the CDR3: TGTGCCATGGCGGGAGAGCATTCCTACAATGAGCAGTTCTTC. It codes for CAMAGEHSYNEQFF.

The chain carries TRBV28 and TRBJ2-4; TRBD1 is a possible D gene (5 bases). The J call could be wrong; TRBJ2-5 is a better fit for the DNA end. The CDR3 has 14 amino acids. In germline, CDR1 is MDHEN, CDR2 SYDVKM. The CDR3 bases are TGTGCCAGCAGTTTTAACCAGGGTCGGGAGACCCAGTACTTC. It yields the protein CASSFNQGRETQYF.

Notes on this clonotype: A much bigger clone sits one base away, suggesting this may be a read error. This rearrangement joins TRBV29-1 to TRBJ2-7; 7 bases map to TRBD1. This CDR3 comprises 12 residues. Per germline, CDR1 SQVTM and CDR2 ANQGSEA. The CDR3 sequence is CGVLGQSYEQYF. CDR3 DNA sequence: TGCGGCGTTCTGGGACAGTCCTACGAGCAGTACTTC.

The rearrangement links TRBV4-2 to TRBJ2-7; unclear D gene. V was trimmed by 0 bases and J by 2 bases, leaving 8 bases between them. The germline V gene encodes CDR1 LGHNA and CDR2 YNFKEQ. The CDR3 is 14 residues long. CDR3 loop: CASSQDTATYEQYF. The CDR3 bases are TGTGCCAGCAGCCAAGACACAGCCACCTACGAGCAGTACTTC.

This chain links TRBV6-5 with TRBJ2-5; 10 bases match TRBD2. The germline V gene has CDR1 MNHEY and CDR2 SVGAGI. V trimming: 0 bases; J trimming: 7 bases; junction bases outside the gene matches: 8. This CDR3 comprises 16 residues. As DNA, the CDR3 is TGTGCCAGCAGTTACTCTAGAAGCGGGGGGGCGGGGACCCAGTACTTC. Protein: CASSYSRSGGAGTQYF.

The chain is built from TRBV7-2 and TRBJ2-7; a weak D match, TRBD2 (5 bases). This CDR3 is 13 amino acids long. The V gene's germline CDR1 is SGHTA and CDR2 FQGNSA. The V end was cut by 4 bases, the J end by 7 bases, with 14 bases between. The CDR3 protein is CASSSLALWEQYF. The CDR3 nucleotides are TGTGCCAGCAGCTCCCTAGCCCTTTGGGAGCAGTACTTC.

The J gene is TRBJ1-1, the V gene TRBV5-1; 10 nucleotides align to TRBD1. Per the germline V gene, CDR1 is SGHRS and CDR2 is YFSETQ. V dropped 4 bases and J dropped 1; count of bases not matched to a gene: 10. The CDR3 spans 17 residues. In DNA, the CDR3 is TGCGCCAGCAGCAAGACAGGGGGCAGGATAAAGAACACTGAAGCTTTCTTT. Amino acid sequence: CASSKTGGRIKNTEAFF. The complete variable domain, with remaining parts taken from reference TRBV5-1 and TRBJ1-1, reads KAGVTQTPRYLIKTRGQQVTLSCSPISGHRSVSWYQQTPGQGLQFLFEYFSETQRNKGNFPGRFSGRQFSNSRSEMNVSTLELGDSALYLCASSKTGGRIKNTEAFFGQGTRLTVV.

This rearrangement joins TRBV27 to TRBJ1-4, with D hard to call. The CDR3 is 14 residues long. Germline loops: CDR1 MNHEY, CDR2 SMNVEV (reference sequence). V was clipped by 3 bases and J by 1 base, with 6 bases between them. The CDR3 loop reads CASSFFGTNEKLFF. The CDR3 nucleotides read TGTGCCAGCAGTTTTTTTGGAACTAATGAAAAACTGTTTTTT. Combining the CDR3 with reference TRBV27 and TRBJ1-4 gives the whole variable domain EAQVTQNPRYLITVTGKKLTVTCSQNMNHEYMSWYRQDPGLGLRQIYYSMNVEVTDKGDVPEGYKVSRKEKRNFPLILESPSPNQTSLYFCASSFFGTNEKLFFGSGTQLSVL.

CDR3 sequence reads: CASSYSTGSKTQYF. The CDR3, as DNA: TGTGCCAGCAGTTACTCAACGGGGTCAAAGACCCAGTACTTC. V and J are TRBV6-2 or TRBV6-3 and TRBJ2-5; D might be TRBD2 (5 bases). Germline CDR1 reads MNHEY; CDR2 reads SVGEGT. Trimming took 0 bases from V and 6 from J, leaving 11 bases between them. CDR3 length: 14 residues.

This rearrangement joins TRBV12-3 or TRBV12-4 to TRBJ2-2; D remains ambiguous. This CDR3 region has 14 residues. V was shortened by 6 bases and J by 1 base, with 9 bases between the two germline ends. The CDR3 DNA reads as TGTGCCAGCAGACGAAGCAAGAACACCGGGGAGCTGTTTTTT. It yields the protein CASRRSKNTGELFF.

This clonotype was picked up a small number of times. The chain is built from TRBV2 and TRBJ1-2; no reliable D call. This CDR3 has 13 residues. Trimming pared 1 base from V and 2 bases from J, leaving 5 bases between. Germline CDR1 and CDR2: SNHLY and FYNNEI. CDR3 bases: TGTGCCAGCAGTGAAGAGCGGAACTATGGCTACACCTTC. This sequence encodes CASSEERNYGYTF.